This TCR beta chain is from a study of T cell responses to AZD1222 COVID-19 vaccine. At the level of the study: Pooling covered second doses at about 4 or about 12 weeks. Study-wide findings and caveats: In all cases, repertoires were sampled only after the peak T cell response. Across the whole spike, CD4 TCRs peaked at regions 160-218 and 743-854. White British donors predominated, females outnumbered males, and clonal diversity was possibly underestimated.

A single count supports this clone. As yet, its antigen is unknown. The data were produced by immunoSEQ multiplex PCR, yet TCRdb's version contains in-frame clones alone and is incomplete. The table lists more than 85,000 clones, just under 90% of them singletons. Germline lookup yields CDR1 MNHNS and CDR2 SASEGT. With V trimmed by 0 bases and J by 4 bases, 3 bases remained unmatched. The CDR3 has 16 residues. This receptor was obtained from an adult in good health. The chain couples TRBV6-1 to TRBJ1-4, with 9 bases matching TRBD1. The specimen comprised peripheral blood, sampled on day 0 of AZD1222 vaccination. The CDR3: CASSEASGQGNEKLFF. The DNA of the CDR3 is TGTGCCAGCAGTGAAGCATCGGGACAGGGTAATGAAAAACTGTTTTTT.